A selection of T cell receptor beta chains follows, all from one sample in a study of CD8+ T cells in alopecia areata. The method was immunoSEQ multiplex PCR; TCRdb's version includes in-frame clones alone and lacks a portion of them. The data hold about 180,000 clones, with 51% observed a single time. The material sequenced was CD8+ T cells sorted from blood, taken around week 54, from a patient treated with tofacitinib. These receptors were obtained from a human donor with alopecia areata. Both conserved end residues are part of each CDR3. The D gene is left open where the match is weak. A row's size may be missing; if present it is once, few, many or a size class.

J gene: TRBJ1-2
D gene: -
V gene: TRBV13
clone size: -
CDR3 DNA: TGTGCCGGGTTGGACAGAGCTACTGGGGGCTACACCTTC
CDR3 protein: CAGLDRATGGYTF

J gene: TRBJ2-3
D gene: TRBD2
V gene: TRBV6-6
clone size: once
CDR3 DNA: TGTGCCGGAACTAGCGGACCCACAGATACGCAGTATTTT
CDR3 protein: CAGTSGPTDTQYF

J gene: TRBJ2-1
D gene: TRBD1
V gene: TRBV14
clone size: -
CDR3 DNA: TGTGCCAGCAGCCAAGATGTAGGGGGCAGTGAGCAGTTCTTC
CDR3 protein: CASSQDVGGSEQFF

J gene: TRBJ1-1
D gene: -
V gene: TRBV29-1
clone size: few
CDR3 DNA: TGCAGCGTTCTGGGCACTGAAGCTTTCTTT
CDR3 protein: CSVLGTEAFF

J gene: TRBJ1-1
D gene: -
V gene: TRBV30
clone size: -
CDR3 DNA: TGTGCCTGGGAAGTGGGAGAGAACACTGAAGCTTTCTTT
CDR3 protein: CAWEVGENTEAFF

J gene: TRBJ2-7
D gene: -
V gene: TRBV13
clone size: few
CDR3 DNA: TGTGCCAGCAGCCCCCGACTGAGCTCCTACGAGCAGTACTTC
CDR3 protein: CASSPRLSSYEQYF

J gene: TRBJ1-2
D gene: -
V gene: TRBV30
clone size: -
CDR3 DNA: TGTGCCTGGAGTGTAGGTTTAACGGTGCGGGGTTACGGCTACACCTTC
CDR3 protein: CAWSVGLTVRGYGYTF

J gene: TRBJ2-5
D gene: TRBD2
V gene: TRBV7-2
clone size: few
CDR3 DNA: TGTGCCAGCAGCTTAGTAGCGGGCACGGGAGAGACCCAGTACTTC
CDR3 protein: CASSLVAGTGETQYF

J gene: TRBJ1-2
D gene: -
V gene: TRBV5-1
clone size: once
CDR3 DNA: TGCGCCAGCGGGACGGGCTATGGCTACACCTTC
CDR3 protein: CASGTGYGYTF

J gene: TRBJ2-7
D gene: -
V gene: TRBV6-5
clone size: -
CDR3 DNA: TGTGCCAGCACCCCTGGGGGATCCTACGAGCAGTACTTC
CDR3 protein: CASTPGGSYEQYF

J gene: TRBJ1-2
D gene: TRBD1
V gene: TRBV7-2
clone size: -
CDR3 DNA: TGTGCCAGCAGCTTGCCGAACAGGGGGGATGGCTACACCTTC
CDR3 protein: CASSLPNRGDGYTF

J gene: TRBJ1-3
D gene: -
V gene: TRBV15
clone size: -
CDR3 DNA: TGTGCCACCAGCACCGGACAGATCTCTGGAAACACCATATATTTT
CDR3 protein: CATSTGQISGNTIYF

J gene: TRBJ2-1
D gene: -
V gene: TRBV4-3
clone size: few
CDR3 DNA: TGCGCCAGCAGCCAAGGGAAAGCGGGCCACAATGAGCAGTTCTTC
CDR3 protein: CASSQGKAGHNEQFF

J gene: TRBJ2-6
D gene: -
V gene: TRBV4-3
clone size: -
CDR3 DNA: TGCGCCAGCAGCCCGGGCGGGCTCTCTGGGGCCAACGTCCTGACTTTC
CDR3 protein: CASSPGGLSGANVLTF

J gene: TRBJ1-5
D gene: -
V gene: TRBV12-5
clone size: -
CDR3 DNA: TGTGCTAGTGGTTTTGTCAGGGGAGTAGATCAGCCCCAGCATTTT
CDR3 protein: CASGFVRGVDQPQHF

J gene: TRBJ2-3
D gene: -
V gene: TRBV5-4
clone size: -
CDR3 DNA: TGTGCCAGCAGCCGCGGAGTAGATACGCAGTATTTT
CDR3 protein: CASSRGVDTQYF

J gene: TRBJ2-1
D gene: -
V gene: TRBV4-1
clone size: -
CDR3 DNA: TGCGCCAGCAGCCAAAGGGGGGACAATGAGCAGTTCTTC
CDR3 protein: CASSQRGDNEQFF

J gene: TRBJ2-3
D gene: -
V gene: TRBV5-4
clone size: -
CDR3 DNA: TGTGCCAGCAGCGGTACGGGGAGTGGCACAGATACGCAGTATTTT
CDR3 protein: CASSGTGSGTDTQYF

J gene: TRBJ1-1
D gene: -
V gene: TRBV7-9
clone size: -
CDR3 DNA: TGTGCCAGCAGCTCCGGGCCAGGGGAGGACACTGAAGCTTTCTTT
CDR3 protein: CASSSGPGEDTEAFF

J gene: TRBJ2-7
D gene: -
V gene: TRBV29-1
clone size: -
CDR3 DNA: TGCAGCGTTTGGGGAGGGGACAGGACCTACGAGCAGTACTTC
CDR3 protein: CSVWGGDRTYEQYF

J gene: TRBJ2-5
D gene: -
V gene: TRBV29-1
clone size: -
CDR3 DNA: TGCAGCGTTGAATATCACGGCCTTGGGGAGACCCAGTACTTC
CDR3 protein: CSVEYHGLGETQYF

J gene: TRBJ2-1
D gene: -
V gene: TRBV9
clone size: -
CDR3 DNA: TGTGCCAGCAGCGTAGGAGACAGCTCCTACAATGAGCAGTTCTTC
CDR3 protein: CASSVGDSSYNEQFF

J gene: TRBJ2-2
D gene: -
V gene: TRBV10-3
clone size: -
CDR3 DNA: TGTGCCATCAGTGAACCGGCGAACACCGGGGAGCTGTTTTTT
CDR3 protein: CAISEPANTGELFF

J gene: TRBJ1-1
D gene: -
V gene: TRBV29-1
clone size: -
CDR3 DNA: TGCAGCGTTGGAGGGGAGGCTGAAGCTTTCTTT
CDR3 protein: CSVGGEAEAFF

J gene: TRBJ1-5
D gene: TRBD1
V gene: TRBV19
clone size: few
CDR3 DNA: TGTGCCATAGACGGGACAGGGGAAGCTCAGCCCCAGCATTTT
CDR3 protein: CAIDGTGEAQPQHF

J gene: TRBJ1-2
D gene: TRBD1
V gene: TRBV7-8
clone size: few
CDR3 DNA: TGTGCCAGCAGCGTGGACAGGGGGAACTATGGCTACACCTTC
CDR3 protein: CASSVDRGNYGYTF

J gene: TRBJ1-1
D gene: -
V gene: TRBV7-3
clone size: once
CDR3 DNA: TGCGCCAGCAGCCAAGACTCGAACACTGAAGCTTTCTTT
CDR3 protein: CASSQDSNTEAFF

J gene: TRBJ2-7
D gene: TRBD1
V gene: TRBV2
clone size: -
CDR3 DNA: TGTGCCAGCAGTCTAGACAGGGGGAGATACGAGCAGTACTTC
CDR3 protein: CASSLDRGRYEQYF

J gene: TRBJ2-2
D gene: -
V gene: TRBV5-6
clone size: few
CDR3 DNA: TGTGCCAGCAGCGACGGGACACCACTTAACACCGGGGAGCTGTTTTTT
CDR3 protein: CASSDGTPLNTGELFF

J gene: TRBJ1-1
D gene: TRBD1
V gene: TRBV30
clone size: few
CDR3 DNA: TGTGCCTGGAGTGTAGGGACAGGGGGCGTGAACACTGAAGCTTTCTTT
CDR3 protein: CAWSVGTGGVNTEAFF

J gene: TRBJ1-6
D gene: -
V gene: TRBV13
clone size: -
CDR3 DNA: TGTGCCAGCAGCTTGGGGGTGGATTCACCCCTCCACTTT
CDR3 protein: CASSLGVDSPLHF

J gene: TRBJ2-3
D gene: -
V gene: TRBV11-2
clone size: -
CDR3 DNA: TGTGCCAGCAGCTTAGATGAATTCACAGATACGCAGTATTTT
CDR3 protein: CASSLDEFTDTQYF

J gene: TRBJ2-1
D gene: -
V gene: TRBV29-1
clone size: few
CDR3 DNA: TGCAGCGTCCTAGCGTCGAATGAGCAGTTCTTC
CDR3 protein: CSVLASNEQFF

J gene: TRBJ2-7
D gene: -
V gene: TRBV20-1
clone size: -
CDR3 DNA: TGCAGTGCTCCCTACGGGGGCGAGCAGTACTTC
CDR3 protein: CSAPYGGEQYF

J gene: TRBJ2-1
D gene: -
V gene: TRBV7-9
clone size: -
CDR3 DNA: TGTGCCAGCAGCTACAATGAGCAGTTCTTC
CDR3 protein: CASSYNEQFF

J gene: TRBJ1-2
D gene: -
V gene: TRBV7-2
clone size: -
CDR3 DNA: TGTGCCAGCAGCTCTTCGTCCAGTTTTAACTATGGCTACACCTTC
CDR3 protein: CASSSSSSFNYGYTF

J gene: TRBJ2-3
D gene: -
V gene: TRBV9
clone size: -
CDR3 DNA: TGTGCCAGCAGCGCGTGGGCTGACAGTAGCACAGATACGCAGTATTTT
CDR3 protein: CASSAWADSSTDTQYF

J gene: TRBJ2-7
D gene: -
V gene: TRBV29-1
clone size: -
CDR3 DNA: TGCAGCGTAGTGGAGAATTCCTACGAGCAGTACTTC
CDR3 protein: CSVVENSYEQYF

J gene: TRBJ2-7
D gene: -
V gene: TRBV9
clone size: once
CDR3 DNA: TGTGCCAGCAGCCCCGGGACGGCCGCATACGAGCAGTACTTC
CDR3 protein: CASSPGTAAYEQYF

J gene: TRBJ2-7
D gene: -
V gene: TRBV4-1
clone size: few
CDR3 DNA: TGCGCCAGCAGCCAAGGGCTTAGGGACTCCTACGAGCAGTACTTC
CDR3 protein: CASSQGLRDSYEQYF

J gene: TRBJ1-1
D gene: -
V gene: TRBV19
clone size: -
CDR3 DNA: TGTGCCAGTAAGACCGCCCTGGGGGCTTTCTTT
CDR3 protein: CASKTALGAFF

J gene: TRBJ1-4
D gene: -
V gene: TRBV25-1
clone size: -
CDR3 DNA: TGTGCCAGCAGTGAATGGGAGTCTTCCTCTAATGAAAAACTGTTTTTT
CDR3 protein: CASSEWESSSNEKLFF